This T cell receptor beta chain was sequenced in a study of CD8 T cells in Susac syndrome. Study results and caveats: Expansion of Susac CD8+ clones peaked in TEMRA cells and in active patients. The total CD8+ repertoires contained around 15 Susac-specific public clones, and the CD8+ TEMRA repertoires contained 5 or 6.

In regard to this clonotype: Its target is unknown.

The authors reverse transcribed roughly 0.5 to 1 ug RNA with random hexamers. TCRdb independently ran MiXCR on the immunoSEQ multiplex PCR reads; one entry per CDR3 protein. The sample lists around 170,000 distinct CDR3 sequences, about 95% seen once, with around 0.16% in the top ten. Trimming cost V 8 bases and J 6 bases; bases outside gene matches: 5. The germline V gene encodes CDR1 MNHNY and CDR2 SVGAGI (reference sequence). The CDR3 loop spans 13 amino acids. Sequencing input: CD8+ T cells from PBMCs. V usage is TRBV6-6 and J usage is TRBJ1-5; 9 bases fit TRBD1. This TCR was recovered from a human donor with Susac syndrome. In nucleotides, the CDR3 is TGTGCCAGCGAGGACAGGGGAGGTCAGCCCCAGCATTTT. It translates to CASEDRGGQPQHF.